The T cell receptor (beta chain) described here comes from a study of technical replicates of blood from a handful of donors. Some clones are missing from TCRdb's copy, which holds only in-frame ones; the method was immunoSEQ multiplex PCR. The data show tens of thousands of clones, 91% seen once. This CDR3 contains 16 residues. J was trimmed by 9 bases and V by 3 bases; bases with no gene match: 9. From germline, CDR1 is SGHKS and CDR2 YYEKEE (reference sequence). The receptor's source is a human donor in good health. Some clones in this sample may be carry-over from other donors' samples. The chain has TRBV5-5 and TRBJ2-2; 12 nucleotides line up with TRBD2. The source material was T cells isolated from PBMCs. The chain's CDR3 is CASSWTSGTSARELFF. The CDR3 coding sequence is TGTGCCAGCAGCTGGACTAGCGGGACGTCTGCGAGGGAGCTGTTTTTT. Full variable domain (remainder filled in from reference TRBV5-5 and TRBJ2-2): DAGVTQSPTHLIKTRGQQVTLRCSPISGHKSVSWYQQVLGQGPQFIFQYYEKEERGRGNFPDRFSARQFPNYSSELNVNALLLGDSALYLCASSWTSGTSARELFFGEGSRLTVL.